Following are 18 T cell receptor beta chains from one sample sequenced in a study of control samples from healthy donors and cancer patients. Profiled with immunoSEQ multiplex PCR; TCRdb holds only in-frame clones, not every one. The sample consists of 30,000 to 40,000 clones, around 83% of them appearing once. Sequenced: PBMCs. These receptors originate from a middle-aged woman with lung cancer.

This clone was picked up one time. The CDR3 DNA reads TGTGCCAGCAGCCTTGGGGGACAGCTCACAGATACGCAGTATTTT. Translating it yields CASSLGGQLTDTQYF. This chain links TRBV11-2 with TRBJ2-3; 7 bases are shared with TRBD1. CDR1 and CDR2 from the germline V gene are SGHAT and FQNNGV. There are 15 residues in the CDR3. V shed 5 bases and J 2 bases; nucleotides not matched to a gene: 7. Full variable domain (missing parts from reference TRBV11-2 and TRBJ2-3): EAGVAQSPRYKIIEKRQSVAFWCNPISGHATLYWYQQILGQGPKLLIQFQNNGVVDDSQLPKDRFSAERLKGVDSTLKIQPAKLEDSAVYLCASSLGGQLTDTQYFGPGTRLTVL.

The chain joins TRBV5-1 to TRBJ2-5; D is undetermined. CDR3 length equals 14 residues. In germline, CDR1 is SGHRS, CDR2 YFSETQ. Trimming took off 4 bases at V and 0 bases at J, with 10 bases between the two ends. The CDR3 here is CASSIDGDQETQYF. CDR3 coding DNA: TGCGCCAGCAGCATTGATGGGGACCAAGAGACCCAGTACTTC.

This chain connects TRBV5-1 to TRBJ2-5, with unresolved D. This CDR3 has 15 amino acids. Germline V gene lookup returns CDR1 SGHRS and CDR2 YFSETQ. Deletions cut 0 bases from V and 5 bases from J, with 14 bases between. CDR3 sequence (DNA): TGCGCCAGCAGCTTGGCCGGCGCCCCCGGGGAGACCCAGTACTTC. This encodes CASSLAGAPGETQYF.

The chain employs TRBV7-8 and TRBJ1-2; D may be TRBD1 (6 bases). The CDR3 has 16 residues. V lost 4 bases to trimming and J lost 6 bases, with 21 bases between them. The V gene's germline CDR1 is SGHVS and CDR2 FQNEAQ. The CDR3 region is CASSSYTNRATHGYTF. The DNA of the CDR3 is TGTGCCAGCAGCTCCTACACTAACAGGGCTACCCATGGCTACACCTTC.

V usage is TRBV6-1 and J usage is TRBJ2-7; 10 bases fit TRBD2. The CDR3 contains 15 residues. Trimming cost V 3 bases and J 5 bases; bases outside gene matches: 7. Looked up from germline, CDR1 is MNHNS and CDR2 is SASEGT. The CDR3 loop reads CASSDQSGGADEQYF. The CDR3 DNA reads as TGTGCCAGCAGTGACCAAAGCGGGGGGGCCGACGAGCAGTACTTC.

The DNA for the CDR3 is TGCGCCAGCAGTGAAGCTAGCGGGGTGACAGATACGCAGTATTTT. Protein sequence: CASSEASGVTDTQYF. The chain has TRBV10-1 and TRBJ2-3, with 9 nucleotides matching TRBD2. V was clipped by 3 bases and J by 3 bases; unmatched bases: 4. The CDR3 covers 15 residues. Germline loops: CDR1 WNHNN, CDR2 SYGVQD (reference sequence).

The CDR3 reads CASSRDLLSSYNSPLHF. CDR3 DNA sequence: TGTGCCAGCAGTCGGGATCTTCTCAGCTCCTATAATTCACCCCTCCACTTT. The gene calls are TRBV27 and TRBJ1-6; D unclear. This CDR3 has 17 residues. V was pared by 5 bases and J by 0 bases, with 14 bases between. Per germline, CDR1 MNHEY and CDR2 SMNVEV (reference sequence).

The J gene is TRBJ2-7, the V gene TRBV19; maybe TRBD1 (6 bases). Trimming took off 4 bases at V and 5 bases at J, with 15 bases between the two ends. The CDR3 is 14 amino acids. Germline values: CDR1 LNHDA, CDR2 SQIVND (reference sequence). Here the CDR3 reads CASSRVRGFDEQYF. The DNA of the CDR3 is TGTGCCAGTAGTAGAGTCAGGGGTTTCGACGAGCAGTACTTC.

The chain carries TRBV27 and TRBJ2-7, with TRBD1 matching 10 bases. The V segment lost 6 bases and the J segment 3 bases; nucleotides outside the gene matches: 8. The germline V gene encodes CDR1 MNHEY and CDR2 SMNVEV (reference sequence). The CDR3 loop spans 15 amino acids. CDR3 amino acids: CASRFRDRGLYEQYF. The CDR3 DNA sequence: TGTGCCAGCAGATTCCGGGACAGGGGACTCTACGAGCAGTACTTC.

The chain employs TRBV21-1 and TRBJ1-1; TRBD1 is the table's D call, not checked against the DNA. TRBV21-1 is tagged as a pseudogene. The CDR3 length is 14 residues. The CDR3 bases are TGTGCCAGCAGCAGGGACAGGGGGCGCACTGAAGCTTTCTTT. This gives the protein CASSRDRGRTEAFF.

The rearrangement uses TRBV5-5 and TRBJ1-6; D is unclear. Germline-derived CDR1 and CDR2 are SGHKS and YYEKEE (reference sequence). Trimming took 0 bases from V and 7 from J, leaving 17 bases between them. The CDR3 is made up of 17 amino acids. The CDR3 loop is CASSLVIFVIGNSPLHF. The CDR3 nucleotides read TGTGCCAGCAGCTTGGTAATTTTTGTAATTGGGAATTCACCCCTCCACTTT.

The chain uses TRBV11-3 and TRBJ1-1; D remains ambiguous. This CDR3 region has 11 residues. V was trimmed by 3 bases and J by 4 bases, leaving 3 bases between them. From germline, CDR1 is SGHNT and CDR2 YENEEA. DNA of the CDR3: TGTGCCAGCAGCTTTTCCACTGAAGCTTTCTTT. Encoded protein: CASSFSTEAFF.

The chain couples TRBV11-3 to TRBJ2-3; D unclear. Germline lookup yields CDR1 SGHNT and CDR2 YENEEA. Deletions cut 1 base from V and 6 bases from J, with 5 bases between. The CDR3 has 12 amino acids. CDR3 protein: CASSLGVDTQYF. In DNA, the CDR3 is TGTGCCAGCAGCTTAGGTGTGGATACGCAGTATTTT.

This clone was found once. The rearrangement uses TRBV5-4 and TRBJ2-3; possibly TRBD1 or TRBD2 for D (5 bases each). The V gene lost 4 bases and the J gene lost 1 base, with 10 bases spanning the gap. The CDR3 sequence is 14 residues long. Germline V CDR1 and CDR2: SGHNT, YYREEE (reference sequence). The CDR3 sequence is CASSTRDGTDTQYF. The CDR3 DNA is TGTGCCAGCAGCACCCGGGACGGCACAGATACGCAGTATTTT. The complete variable domain, with remaining parts taken from reference TRBV5-4 and TRBJ2-3, reads ETGVTQSPTHLIKTRGQQVTLRCSSQSGHNTVSWYQQALGQGPQFIFQYYREEENGRGNFPPRFSGLQFPNYSSELNVNALELDDSALYLCASSTRDGTDTQYFGPGTRLTVL.

The V gene is TRBV6-1, the J gene TRBJ2-6, with a possible D match to TRBD2 (6 bases). Between the trimmed V and J ends, which lost 1 base and 2 bases, there was a span of 6 bases. CDR3 length: 15 amino acids. Germline CDR1 MNHNS, CDR2 SASEGT. The CDR3 DNA sequence: TGTGCCAGCAGTGAAGGGGGGGCTGGGGCCAACGTCCTGACTTTC. Translating gives CASSEGGAGANVLTF.

This clone was picked up one time. CDR3 nucleotides: TGTGCCATCATGGGGGCCGAGCAAGAGACCCAGTACTTC. Amino acid sequence: CAIMGAEQETQYF. The chain carries TRBV10-3 and TRBJ2-5; D is perhaps TRBD1 (6 bases). Germline loops: CDR1 ENHRY, CDR2 SYGVKD. Trimming removed 7 bases at V and 2 bases at J, with 11 bases between. The CDR3 runs to 13 residues.

A remark on this clone: A junction end diverges from the germline sequence, so it may reflect a read error. The chain couples TRBV6-2 or TRBV6-3 to TRBJ1-2; tentatively, D is TRBD1 (5 bases). CDR3 length: 13 residues. Germline V lookup: CDR1 MNHEY, CDR2 SVGEGT. The DNA for the CDR3 is TGTGCCGGCAGTTACTATGGGGGATATGGCTACACCTTC. Translated: CAGSYYGGYGYTF.

This clone has a single count. The rearrangement joins TRBV7-2 to TRBJ2-1; either TRBD1 or TRBD2 may fit D (5 bases each). Between the trimmed V and J ends, which lost 5 bases and 15 bases, there was a span of 20 bases. The germline V gene has CDR1 SGHTA and CDR2 FQGNSA. The CDR3 has 13 amino acids. The CDR3 nucleotides read TGTGCCAGCAGCCAAAATTCCCGGGACCCAGGGTTCTTC. It is translated as CASSQNSRDPGFF.